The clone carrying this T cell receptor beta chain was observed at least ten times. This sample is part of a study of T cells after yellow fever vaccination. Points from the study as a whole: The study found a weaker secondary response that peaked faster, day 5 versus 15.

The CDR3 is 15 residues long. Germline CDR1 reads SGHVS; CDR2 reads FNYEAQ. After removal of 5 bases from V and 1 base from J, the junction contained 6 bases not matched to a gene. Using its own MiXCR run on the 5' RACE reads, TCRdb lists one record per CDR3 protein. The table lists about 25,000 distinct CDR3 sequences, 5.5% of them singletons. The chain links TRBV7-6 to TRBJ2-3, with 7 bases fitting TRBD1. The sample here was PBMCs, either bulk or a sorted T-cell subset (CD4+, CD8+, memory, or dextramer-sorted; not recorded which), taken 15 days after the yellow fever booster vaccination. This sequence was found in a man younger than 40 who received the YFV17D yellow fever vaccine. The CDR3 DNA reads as TGTGCCAGCAGCCTACAGGGGAAGGGCACAGATACGCAGTATTTT. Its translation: CASSLQGKGTDTQYF.